These 9 T cell receptor beta chains share one sample of origin, sequenced in a study of technical replicates of blood from four donors. TCRdb's copy holds only in-frame clones and misses some; the assay was immunoSEQ multiplex PCR. The sample includes about 73,000 clones, roughly 93% of them seen just once. Source material: T cells isolated from PBMCs. The receptors were gathered from a human donor in good health.

V gene TRBV7-9 combines with J gene TRBJ1-3; 8 positions match TRBD1. V shed 5 bases, J shed 0 bases, and the junction held 6 bases outside the gene matches. Per the germline V gene, CDR1 is SEHNR and CDR2 is FQNEAQ (reference sequence). This CDR3 is 16 amino acids long. Here the CDR3 DNA reads TGTGCCAGCAGCAACACGGACAGGGCCTCTGGAAACACCATATATTTT. Its translation is CASSNTDRASGNTIYF.

The chain uses TRBV6-1 and TRBJ2-7; D gene unclear. V was clipped by 11 bases and J by 5 bases, with 16 bases between them. Germline V gene sequence: CDR1 MNHNS, CDR2 SASEGT. The CDR3 totals 12 residues. The CDR3 loop is CALTGSPHEQYF. CDR3 DNA: TGTGCCCTCACTGGTAGTCCCCACGAGCAGTACTTC.

The V call is TRBV6-5, the J call TRBJ2-5; no clear D gene. V was clipped by 10 bases and J by 7 bases, with 16 bases between them. From germline, CDR1 is MNHEY and CDR2 SVGAGI. The CDR3 is 12 residues long. CDR3 nucleotides: TGTGCCACCTTTGAAGCCCCGGGGACCCAGTACTTC. Translating gives CATFEAPGTQYF.

The chain recombines TRBV10-3 with TRBJ1-2; no clear D. CDR1 is ENHRY and CDR2 is SYGVKD in the germline V gene. The CDR3 extends over 11 amino acids. Trimming pared 8 bases from V and 8 bases from J, leaving 12 bases between. CDR3 sequence reads: CAIVTAGGYTF. The CDR3 DNA sequence: TGTGCCATCGTAACGGCGGGAGGCTACACCTTC.

This clone has only one observation. V usage is TRBV9 and J usage is TRBJ1-2; a possible D gene is TRBD1 (5 bases). With 3 bases removed from V and 5 bases from J, the gap between germline ends came to 17 bases. CDR1 and CDR2 from the germline V gene are SGDLS and YYNGEE. The CDR3 covers 15 residues. The DNA for the CDR3 is TGTGCCAGCAGCGCCGACTCCTGGGGGGATTATGGCTACACCTTC. Its protein product is CASSADSWGDYGYTF.

The chain employs TRBV7-8 and TRBJ1-2, with D possibly matching TRBD1 (6 bases). In germline, CDR1 is SGHVS, CDR2 FQNEAQ. V was cut by 5 bases and J by 4 bases, with 14 bases left in between. The length of the CDR3 is 14 residues. In DNA form, the CDR3 reads TGTGCCAGCAGCGGGGGCAGGGTCGCCTATGGCTACACCTTC. Translation gives CASSGGRVAYGYTF.

This sequence joins TRBV9 and TRBJ2-1; TRBD2 matches 7 bases. This CDR3 has 16 amino acids. Germline assignment: CDR1 SGDLS and CDR2 YYNGEE. V shed 3 bases and J 3 bases; nucleotides not matched to a gene: 9. For the CDR3, the DNA is TGTGCCAGCAGCGCAGGAGGGCTAGCGGACTACAATGAGCAGTTCTTC. This codes for CASSAGGLADYNEQFF.

This chain connects TRBV5-1 to TRBJ2-7, with TRBD2 identical over 15 bases. The CDR3 contains 20 residues. Germline assignment: CDR1 SGHRS and CDR2 YFSETQ. The ends lost 0 bases at V and 7 bases at J; junction bases unmatched: 17. The CDR3 region has the DNA TGCGCCAGCAGCTTGGAGATTGGAGGACTAGCGGGAGGGTCCTATACGGAGCAGTACTTC. The encoded protein is CASSLEIGGLAGGSYTEQYF.

The chain links TRBV11-2 to TRBJ1-2; TRBD1 aligns across 9 bases. CDR1 and CDR2 from the germline V gene are SGHAT and FQNNGV. The CDR3 consists of 15 residues. V shed 6 bases and J 5 bases; nucleotides not matched to a gene: 10. CDR3 sequence reads: CASRLGVQGAYGYTF. CDR3 DNA: TGTGCCAGCAGACTAGGGGTACAGGGGGCTTATGGCTACACCTTC.